A selection of T cell receptor beta chains follows, all from one sample in a study of shared clonotypes between healthy human individuals. Measured with immunoSEQ multiplex PCR; TCRdb has only the in-frame clones, and not every one. The sample contains 2 million to 2.5 million clones, 90% to 97% of which appear only once. The sample was naive CD4+ T cells sorted from blood. These receptors originate from a man in his late teens or twenties in good health. Each CDR3 is given with its conserved first and last residue. The D gene is left open where the match is weak. Size values are once, few and many counts, or a class for expanded clones, and some rows have none.

v_gene	d_gene	j_gene	abundance	CDR3nt	CDR3aa
TRBV7-9	TRBD2	TRBJ2-4	once	TGTGCCAGCAGCTTTCCCCGGGGGGTCAAGGAAAACATTCAGTACTTC	CASSFPRGVKENIQYF
TRBV6-6	-	TRBJ1-3	-	TGTGCCAGCAGCCCCTCAGACCGGATCTCTGGAAACACCATATATTTT	CASSPSDRISGNTIYF
TRBV6-5	-	TRBJ1-1	-	TGTGCCAGCACTCTACAGGGAACCACTGAAGCTTTCTTT	CASTLQGTTEAFF
TRBV10-3	-	TRBJ1-2	-	TGTGCCATCAGTGAGTCGGGTATCGGCCAACGAAGGAGTGGCTACACCTTC	CAISESGIGQRRSGYTF
TRBV7-3	-	TRBJ2-3	-	TGTGCCAGCAGCCCTTGGGACACGCACACAGATACGCAGTATTTT	CASSPWDTHTDTQYF
TRBV2	-	TRBJ1-1	-	TGTGCCAGCAGTAGCACCGAGGCTACCGAAGCTTTCTTT	CASSSTEATEAFF
TRBV6-5	TRBD2	TRBJ2-7	-	TGTGCCAGCAGACCCGGGACTACCTCCTACGAGCAGTACTTC	CASRPGTTSYEQYF
TRBV5-1	-	TRBJ2-2	-	TGCGCCAGCCGTCCCGCCGAGGGGGTCACCGGGGAGCTGTTTTTT	CASRPAEGVTGELFF
TRBV5-1	TRBD1	TRBJ1-2	-	TGCGCCAGCAGCCCCTCCCCCACACAGGGGTTAAACTATGGCTACACCTTC	CASSPSPTQGLNYGYTF
TRBV28	TRBD1	TRBJ2-7	-	TGTGCCACCGAAGACAGGGGGAGCTACGAGCAGTACTTC	CATEDRGSYEQYF
TRBV30	-	TRBJ1-2	-	TGTGCCTGGAGTGTAGAGGGGGCTAACTATGGCTACACCTTC	CAWSVEGANYGYTF
TRBV6-1	TRBD1	TRBJ1-3	-	TGTGCCAGCAGTGTCCTACAGGGGGGAAACACCATATATTTT	CASSVLQGGNTIYF
TRBV7-3	-	TRBJ2-1	-	TGTGCCAGCAGCTTAGATCCAGGGCTCAATGAGCAGTTCTTC	CASSLDPGLNEQFF
TRBV2	-	TRBJ2-2	-	TGTGCCAGCGTCCGGGGCAACACCGGGGAGCTGTTTTTT	CASVRGNTGELFF
TRBV5-1	TRBD1	TRBJ1-1	-	TGCGCCAGCAGCTACCAGGGGGCCGCTGAAGCTTTCTTT	CASSYQGAAEAFF
TRBV7-9	TRBD1	TRBJ1-3	-	TGTGCCAGCAGCTTCCGACAGGGGGTGTCTGGAAACACCATATATTTT	CASSFRQGVSGNTIYF
TRBV4-1	-	TRBJ1-2	-	TGCGCCAGCAGCCAAGAGCTATCAAGAGGTGGCTACACCTTC	CASSQELSRGGYTF